This T cell receptor beta chain was identified during a study of blood T cell repertoires in COVID-19. The wider study: The United States, Italy and Spain provided the acute and convalescent COVID-19 samples. T cells, B-cell-depleted T cells, or PBMCs supplied cDNA or gDNA.

The authors' processing: For nucleated cells, counts were estimated from reference gene primer amplification. The data were produced by immunoSEQ multiplex PCR, yet TCRdb's version contains in-frame clones alone and is incomplete. For V, J and clone size, that table is used; D and trimming come from the DNA. In the table there are 650,000 to 800,000 clones, about 90% of which are singletons. This clone was detected only once. The sample contains more than one DNA sequence encoding this CDR3. Trimming removed 2 bases at V and 4 bases at J, with 6 bases between. The CDR3 extends over 12 amino acids. Germline values: CDR1 GTSNPN, CDR2 SVGIG (reference sequence).

The sequence derives from a woman between 18 and 30 years old with acute or convalescent COVID-19. Sequencing used peripheral blood. The chain has TRBV30 and TRBJ1-5; possible D gene TRBD1, 6 bases. CDR3 region: CAWSRGNQPQHF. DNA of the CDR3: TGTGCCTGGAGTAGGGGGAATCAGCCCCAGCATTTT.